This section outlines one TCR beta chain sequence together with its context. Per the germline V gene, CDR1 is MNHNY and CDR2 is SVGAGI (reference sequence). J was trimmed by 2 bases and V by 4 bases; bases with no gene match: 2. The CDR3 contains 15 residues. The data were obtained in a study of blood T cell repertoires in COVID-19. Produced via immunoSEQ multiplex PCR; TCRdb's table is partial and in-frame only. The repertoire includes some 250,000 clones, 81% of them detected once, and about 8% sits in the top ten. The receptor comes from a woman over 75 with acute or convalescent COVID-19. The specimen sequenced was peripheral blood. The gene calls are TRBV6-6 and TRBJ1-4; 9 nucleotides align to TRBD1. Written as DNA, the CDR3 is TGTGCCAGCAGTTTTACAGGGGGCACTAATGAAAAACTGTTTTTT. This gives the protein CASSFTGGTNEKLFF.